The 8 T cell receptor beta chains below all came from one sample that was sequenced in a study of blood T cells in healthy people across ages (dated by TCRdb to the mid-2010s). The library relied on 5' RACE. Sequencing relied on an Illumina HiSeq 2500. A second PCR of roughly 7 to 11 cycles was run with a J-beta primer mix and a sample-barcoded 5' primer. TCRdb reanalyzed the raw reads on its own, using fastp at Q25 for trimming and MiXCR for clone calling, and kept in-frame beta chains. Entries that share a CDR3 protein sequence are merged under the most common genes and DNA. The sample yields around 1,000,000 distinct CDR3 sequences; roughly 24% were counted once. Jointly, the top ten make up around 0.75% of the sample. This sample also belongs to another study, concerning T cells of mothers and their children.

The sequenced material came from blood. The receptors here all came from a girl aged 2 to 9 in good health.

This clonotype was recorded once. The V gene is TRBV19, the J gene TRBJ1-1, with a weak D call TRBD1 (5 bases). This CDR3 comprises 12 residues. The V end was cut by 10 bases, the J end by 5 bases, with 14 bases between. Germline lookup yields CDR1 LNHDA and CDR2 SQIVND (reference sequence). The CDR3 loop reads CATFGGGTEAFF. DNA for the CDR3: TGTGCCACCTTCGGGGGTGGAACTGAAGCTTTCTTT. Together with reference TRBV19 and TRBJ1-1, the CDR3 gives the full variable domain: DGGITQSPKYLFRKEGQNVTLSCEQNLNHDAMYWYRQDPGQGLRLIYYSQIVNDFQKGDIAEGYSVSREKKESFPLTVTSAQKNPTAFYLCATFGGGTEAFFGQGTRLTVV.

This sequence joins TRBV12-3 or TRBV12-4 and TRBJ2-5; D may be TRBD1 (5 bases). V shed 4 bases and J shed 0 bases, with 9 bases lying between them. The length of the CDR3 is 14 residues. The CDR3, as DNA: TGTGCCAGCAGTTCTAGACAGAACCAAGAGACCCAGTACTTC. Protein sequence: CASSSRQNQETQYF.

This clonotype was detected only a few times. This chain links TRBV9 with TRBJ2-1; 11 bases match TRBD2. CDR3 size: 17 residues. CDR1 and CDR2 from the germline V gene are SGDLS and YYNGEE. V shed 4 bases and J 2 bases; nucleotides not matched to a gene: 8. Here the CDR3 reads CASSTGPGLAAYNEQFF. The CDR3 DNA sequence: TGTGCCAGCAGCACAGGGCCGGGACTAGCGGCCTACAATGAGCAGTTCTTC.

This clonotype was picked up a small number of times. V and J are TRBV6-2 or TRBV6-3 and TRBJ2-1; 12 nucleotides match TRBD2. The J segment lost 6 bases and the V segment lost 10 bases, leaving 10 bases of the junction unmatched. This CDR3 is 15 amino acids long. CDR1 is MNHEY, CDR2 SVGEGT, per germline. This chain's CDR3 is CATKPLAGGLNEQFF. The CDR3 nucleotides are TGTGCCACCAAACCCCTAGCGGGGGGGCTCAATGAGCAGTTCTTC.

This clonotype has more than one count but fewer than ten. The chain has TRBV6-5 and TRBJ2-2, with no clear D. CDR1 and CDR2 from the germline V gene are MNHEY and SVGAGI. This CDR3 spans 20 amino acids. V was cut by 1 base and J by 1 base, with 22 bases left in between. For the CDR3, the DNA is TGTGCCAGCAGTTACTATGGACCGTGGGCTTTGGGCAGGAACACCGGGGAGCTGTTTTTT. It is translated as CASSYYGPWALGRNTGELFF.

V is TRBV20-1 and J is TRBJ2-3, with a weak D call TRBD2 (6 bases). CDR1 and CDR2 (germline): DFQATT, SNEGSKA (reference sequence). V lost 3 bases and J 3 bases, leaving 16 bases between the germline ends. The CDR3 spans 15 residues. The CDR3: CSARDGASETDTQYF. CDR3 sequence (DNA): TGCAGTGCTAGGGACGGAGCTAGCGAAACAGATACGCAGTATTTT.

This clonotype was seen more than once but under ten times. The chain is built from TRBV25-1 and TRBJ1-6, with D possibly TRBD1 on 5 matching bases. From germline, CDR1 is MGHDK and CDR2 SYGVNS. The CDR3 covers 16 residues. Trimming shortened V by 3 bases and J by 4 bases, and 13 bases separated the two germline ends. The CDR3 is CASSEGPARYNSPLHF. CDR3 bases: TGTGCCAGCAGTGAGGGACCGGCTAGGTATAATTCACCCCTCCACTTT. The full variable domain, in which reference TRBV25-1 and TRBJ1-6 provide the parts outside the CDR3, is EADIYQTPRYLVIGTGKKITLECSQTMGHDKMYWYQQDPGMELHLIHYSYGVNSTEKGDLSSESTVSRIRTEHFPLTLESARPSHTSQYLCASSEGPARYNSPLHFGNGTRLTVT.

This clonotype was observed a handful of times. The J gene is TRBJ2-1, the V gene TRBV2; 11 nucleotides align to TRBD1. The J call may be in error: the DNA end matches TRBJ2-7 better. The CDR3 totals 15 residues. Germline V gene sequence: CDR1 SNHLY, CDR2 FYNNEI. The CDR3 sequence: CASMLTSGTGGEQYF. The CDR3 DNA is TGTGCCAGCATGTTAACCTCCGGGACAGGGGGCGAGCAGTACTTC.